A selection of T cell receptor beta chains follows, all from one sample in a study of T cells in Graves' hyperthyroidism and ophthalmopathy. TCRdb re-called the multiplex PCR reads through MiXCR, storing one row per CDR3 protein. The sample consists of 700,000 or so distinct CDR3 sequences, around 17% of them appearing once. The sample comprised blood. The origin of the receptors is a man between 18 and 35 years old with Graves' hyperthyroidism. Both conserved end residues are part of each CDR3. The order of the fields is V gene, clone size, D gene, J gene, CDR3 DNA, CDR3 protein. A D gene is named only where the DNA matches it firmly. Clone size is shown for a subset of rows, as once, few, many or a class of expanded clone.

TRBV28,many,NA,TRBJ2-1,TGTGCCAGCAGTGTCTCCTACAATGAGCAGTTCTTC,CASSVSYNEQFF
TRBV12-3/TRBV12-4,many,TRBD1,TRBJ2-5,TGTGCCAGCAGTTTCCGACAGGGGAAAGAGACCCAGTACTTC,CASSFRQGKETQYF
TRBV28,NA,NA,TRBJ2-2,TGTGCCAGCACCTGGGGTAACACCGGGGAGCTGTTTTTT,CASTWGNTGELFF
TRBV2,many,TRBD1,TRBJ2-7,TGTGCCAGCAGTGAGGACAGGTCCTCCTACGAGCAGTACTTC,CASSEDRSSYEQYF
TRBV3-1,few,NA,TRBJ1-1,TGTGCCAGCAGCTCCTATCATGAAGCTTTCTTT,CASSSYHEAFF
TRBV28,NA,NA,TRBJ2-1,TGTGCCAGCAGTCTGGACACCCACAATGAGCAGTTCTTC,CASSLDTHNEQFF
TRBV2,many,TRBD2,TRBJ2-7,TGTGCCAGCAGGGGGGGTAGCGGGCCCTCCTACGAGCAGTACTTC,CASRGGSGPSYEQYF
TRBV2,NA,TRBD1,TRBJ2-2,TGTGCCAGCAGTGAATGGACAGGGGATCCCGGGGAGCTGTTTTTT,CASSEWTGDPGELFF
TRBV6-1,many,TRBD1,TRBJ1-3,TGTGCCAGCAGTGACGGACAGGGAGCGGACACCATATATTTT,CASSDGQGADTIYF
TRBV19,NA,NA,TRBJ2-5,TGTGCCAGTAGTATGAGACGACGGGAGACCCAGTACTTC,CASSMRRRETQYF
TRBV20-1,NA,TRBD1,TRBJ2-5,TGCAGTGCTAGGGGGGACAGGGATATTTGGACCCAGTACTTC,CSARGDRDIWTQYF
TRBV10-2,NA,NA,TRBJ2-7,TGCGCCAGCAGGCCGGGTCACCTGGGCGAGCAGTACTTC,CASRPGHLGEQYF
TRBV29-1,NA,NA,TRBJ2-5,TGCAGCGTCTTCGACAGGGGAGGGAAAGAGACCCAGTACTTC,CSVFDRGGKETQYF
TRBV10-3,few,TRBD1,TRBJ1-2,TGTGCCATCAGTGATGGGACAGGCAGCTCTAACTATGGCTACACCTTC,CAISDGTGSSNYGYTF
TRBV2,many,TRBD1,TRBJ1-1,TGTGCCAGCACCTTGACAGGGGGCGCGGCTTTCTTT,CASTLTGGAAFF
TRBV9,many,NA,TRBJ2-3,TGTGCCAGCAGCGTAGGTGGTCAGACTAGCACAGATACGCAGTATTTT,CASSVGGQTSTDTQYF
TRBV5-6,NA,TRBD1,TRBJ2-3,TGTGCCAGCAGCTCAACCAGGGACAGCAGAGCAGATACGCAGTATTTT,CASSSTRDSRADTQYF